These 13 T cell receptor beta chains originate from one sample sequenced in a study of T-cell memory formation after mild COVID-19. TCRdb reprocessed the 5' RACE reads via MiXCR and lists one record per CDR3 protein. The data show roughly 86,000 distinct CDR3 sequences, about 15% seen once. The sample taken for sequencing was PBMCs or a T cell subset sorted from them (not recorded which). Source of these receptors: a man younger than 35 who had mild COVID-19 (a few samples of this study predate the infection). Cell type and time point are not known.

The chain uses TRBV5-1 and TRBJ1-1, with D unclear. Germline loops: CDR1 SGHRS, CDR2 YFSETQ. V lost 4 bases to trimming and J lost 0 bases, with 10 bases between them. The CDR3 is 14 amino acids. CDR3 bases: TGCGCCAGCAGCCCGTGGTCCATGAACACTGAAGCTTTCTTT. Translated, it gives CASSPWSMNTEAFF. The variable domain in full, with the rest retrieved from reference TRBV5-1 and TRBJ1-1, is KAGVTQTPRYLIKTRGQQVTLSCSPISGHRSVSWYQQTPGQGLQFLFEYFSETQRNKGNFPGRFSGRQFSNSRSEMNVSTLELGDSALYLCASSPWSMNTEAFFGQGTRLTVV.

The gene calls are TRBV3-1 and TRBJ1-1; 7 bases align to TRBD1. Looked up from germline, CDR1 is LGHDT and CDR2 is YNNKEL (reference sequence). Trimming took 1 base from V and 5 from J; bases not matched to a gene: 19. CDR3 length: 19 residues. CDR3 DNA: TGTGCCAGCAGCCAAGGTTCAGACAGGGAAGGAGTTCCGGGGACTGAAGCTTTCTTT. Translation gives CASSQGSDREGVPGTEAFF.

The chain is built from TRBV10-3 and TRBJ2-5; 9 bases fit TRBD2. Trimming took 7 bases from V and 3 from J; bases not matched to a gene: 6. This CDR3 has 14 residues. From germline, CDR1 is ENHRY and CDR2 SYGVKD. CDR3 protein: CAIKSSGEKETQYF. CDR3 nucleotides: TGTGCCATCAAGTCTAGCGGGGAGAAAGAGACCCAGTACTTC.

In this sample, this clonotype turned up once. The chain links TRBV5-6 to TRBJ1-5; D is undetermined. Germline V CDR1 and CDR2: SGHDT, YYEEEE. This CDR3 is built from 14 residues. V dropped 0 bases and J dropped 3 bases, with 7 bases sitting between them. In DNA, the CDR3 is TGTGCCAGCAGCTTGGAGGCGAACAATCAGCCCCAGCATTTT. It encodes CASSLEANNQPQHF.

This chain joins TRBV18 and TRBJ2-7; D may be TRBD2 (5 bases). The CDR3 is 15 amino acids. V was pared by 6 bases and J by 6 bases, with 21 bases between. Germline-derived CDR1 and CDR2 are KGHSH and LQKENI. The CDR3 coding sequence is TGTGCCAGCTCTCCCTCCGGACTGACTCCCGTCGAGCAGTACTTC. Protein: CASSPSGLTPVEQYF.

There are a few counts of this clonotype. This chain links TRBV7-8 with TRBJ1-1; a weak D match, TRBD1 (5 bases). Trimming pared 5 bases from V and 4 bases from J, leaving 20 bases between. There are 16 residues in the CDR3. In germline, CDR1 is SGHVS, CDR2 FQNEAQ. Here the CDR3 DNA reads TGTGCCAGCAGCCTCCGACCGGGACGCTCACCCACTGAAGCTTTCTTT. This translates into CASSLRPGRSPTEAFF.

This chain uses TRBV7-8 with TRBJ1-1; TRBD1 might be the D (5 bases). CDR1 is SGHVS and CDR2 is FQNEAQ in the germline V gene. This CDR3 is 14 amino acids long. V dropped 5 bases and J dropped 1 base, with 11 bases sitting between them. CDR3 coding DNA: TGTGCCAGCAGCCCTGCGGGGCAGAACACTGAAGCTTTCTTT. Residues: CASSPAGQNTEAFF.

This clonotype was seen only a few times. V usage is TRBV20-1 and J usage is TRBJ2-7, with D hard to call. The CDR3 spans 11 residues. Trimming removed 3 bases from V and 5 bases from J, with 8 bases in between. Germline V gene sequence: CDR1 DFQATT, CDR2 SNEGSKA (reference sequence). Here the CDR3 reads CSARVFDEQYF. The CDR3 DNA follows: TGCAGTGCTAGGGTTTTCGACGAGCAGTACTTC.

The CDR3 loop is CASSGTGYEQYF. Written as DNA, the CDR3 is TGCGCCAGCAGCGGGACAGGCTACGAGCAGTACTTC. The chain recombines TRBV10-1 with TRBJ2-7; TRBD1 matches at 8 bases. There are 12 residues in the CDR3. The germline V gene encodes CDR1 WNHNN and CDR2 SYGVQD (reference sequence). V shed 6 bases and J 3 bases; nucleotides not matched to a gene: 1.

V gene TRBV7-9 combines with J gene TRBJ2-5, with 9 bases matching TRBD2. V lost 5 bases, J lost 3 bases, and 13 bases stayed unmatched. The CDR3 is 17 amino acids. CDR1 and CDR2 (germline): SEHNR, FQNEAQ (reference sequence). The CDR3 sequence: CASSPRNSGGRKETQYF. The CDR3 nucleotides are TGTGCCAGCAGCCCACGGAATAGCGGGGGTCGGAAAGAGACCCAGTACTTC.

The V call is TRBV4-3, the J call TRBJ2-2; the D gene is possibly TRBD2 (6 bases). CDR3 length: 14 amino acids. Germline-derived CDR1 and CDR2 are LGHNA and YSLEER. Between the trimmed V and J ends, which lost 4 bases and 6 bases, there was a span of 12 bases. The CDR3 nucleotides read TGCGCCAGCAGCCGTAACGGGGAGGCCGGGGAGCTGTTTTTT. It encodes CASSRNGEAGELFF.

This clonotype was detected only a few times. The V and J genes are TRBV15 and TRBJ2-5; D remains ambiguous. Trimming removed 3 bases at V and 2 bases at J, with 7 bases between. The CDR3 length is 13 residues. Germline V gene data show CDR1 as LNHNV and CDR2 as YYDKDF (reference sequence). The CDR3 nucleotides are TGTGCCACCAGCAGGCCATATCAAGAGACCCAGTACTTC. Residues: CATSRPYQETQYF.

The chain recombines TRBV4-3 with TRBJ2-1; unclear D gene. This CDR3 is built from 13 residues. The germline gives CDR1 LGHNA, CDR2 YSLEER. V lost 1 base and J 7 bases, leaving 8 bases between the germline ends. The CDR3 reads CASSQGSLNEQFF. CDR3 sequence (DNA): TGCGCCAGCAGCCAAGGTTCTCTTAATGAGCAGTTCTTC.